This section outlines one TCR beta chain sequence together with its context. The junction differs from germline at one of its ends, possibly a read error. TCRdb analysed the RT-PCR reads with MiXCR anew, one entry per CDR3 protein. The top ten clones hold 3.6% of a sample with 650,000 to 800,000 distinct CDR3 sequences, 14% of them seen once. The CDR3 contains 10 residues. Germline V gene sequence: CDR1 DFQATT, CDR2 SNEGSKA (reference sequence). The receptor comes from a female donor in good health, serving as a healthy control. Sequences were obtained from memory CD4+ T cells from blood. The V gene is TRBV20-1, the J gene TRBJ2-7; D call uncertain. The CDR3 loop is CSALMDEHYF. CDR3 coding DNA: TGCAGTGCCCTCATGGATGAGCACTACTTC.